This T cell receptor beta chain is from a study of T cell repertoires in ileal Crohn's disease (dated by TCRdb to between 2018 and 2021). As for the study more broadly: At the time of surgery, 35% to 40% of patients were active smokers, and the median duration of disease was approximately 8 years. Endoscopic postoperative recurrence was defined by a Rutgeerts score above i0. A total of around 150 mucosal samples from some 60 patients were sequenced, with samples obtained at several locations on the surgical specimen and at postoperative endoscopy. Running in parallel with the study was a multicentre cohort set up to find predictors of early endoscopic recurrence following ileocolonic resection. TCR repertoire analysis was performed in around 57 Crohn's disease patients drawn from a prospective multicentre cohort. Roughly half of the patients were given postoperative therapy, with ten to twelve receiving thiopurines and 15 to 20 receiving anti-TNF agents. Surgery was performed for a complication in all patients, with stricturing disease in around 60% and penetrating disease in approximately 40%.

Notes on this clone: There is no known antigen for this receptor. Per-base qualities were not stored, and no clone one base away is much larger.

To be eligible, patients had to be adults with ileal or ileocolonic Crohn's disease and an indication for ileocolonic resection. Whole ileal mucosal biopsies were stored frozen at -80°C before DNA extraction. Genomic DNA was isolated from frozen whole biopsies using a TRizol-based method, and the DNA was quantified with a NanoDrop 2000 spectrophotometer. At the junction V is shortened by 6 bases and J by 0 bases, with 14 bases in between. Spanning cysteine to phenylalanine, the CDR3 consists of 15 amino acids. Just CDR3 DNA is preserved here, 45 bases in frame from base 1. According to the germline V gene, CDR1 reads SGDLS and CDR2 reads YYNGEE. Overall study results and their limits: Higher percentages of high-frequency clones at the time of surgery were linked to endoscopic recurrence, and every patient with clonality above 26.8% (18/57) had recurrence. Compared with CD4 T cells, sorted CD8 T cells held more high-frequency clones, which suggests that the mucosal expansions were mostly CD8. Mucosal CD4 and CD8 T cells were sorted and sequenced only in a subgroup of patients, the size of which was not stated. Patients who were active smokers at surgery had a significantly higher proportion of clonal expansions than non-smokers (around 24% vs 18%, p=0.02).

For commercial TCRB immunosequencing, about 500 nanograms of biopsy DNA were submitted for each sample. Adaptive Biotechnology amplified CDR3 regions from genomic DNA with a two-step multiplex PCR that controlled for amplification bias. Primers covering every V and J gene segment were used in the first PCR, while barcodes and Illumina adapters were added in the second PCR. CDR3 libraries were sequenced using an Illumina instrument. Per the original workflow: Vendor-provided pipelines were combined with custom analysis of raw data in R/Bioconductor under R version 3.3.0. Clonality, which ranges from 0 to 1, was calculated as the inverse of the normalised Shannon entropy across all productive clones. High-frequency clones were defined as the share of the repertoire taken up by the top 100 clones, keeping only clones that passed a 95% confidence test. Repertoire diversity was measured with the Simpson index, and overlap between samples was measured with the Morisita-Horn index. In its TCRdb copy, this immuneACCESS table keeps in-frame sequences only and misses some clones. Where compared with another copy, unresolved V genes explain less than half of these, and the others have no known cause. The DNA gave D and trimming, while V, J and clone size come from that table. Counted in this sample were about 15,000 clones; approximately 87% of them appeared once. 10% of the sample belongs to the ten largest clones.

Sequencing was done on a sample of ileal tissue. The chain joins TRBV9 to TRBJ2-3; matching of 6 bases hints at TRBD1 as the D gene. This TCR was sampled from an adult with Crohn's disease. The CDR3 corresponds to CASTVGALSTDTQYF. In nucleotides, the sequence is TGTGCCAGCACTGTGGGGGCCCTGAGCACAGATACGCAGTATTTT.